The 24 T cell receptor beta chains below come from one sample, sequenced in a study of identifying expanded T cells in peripheral blood (dated by TCRdb to the late 2010s). Libraries were constructed by the immunoSEQ multiplex PCR assay. This is the immuneACCESS table as TCRdb keeps it, with only in-frame sequences that have V and J called. A part of the clones is gone; compared with another copy, unresolved V genes explain less than half, and the rest is unexplained. This sample comprises about 100,000 clones, about 90% of them detected only once. Of the sample, 5.5% falls within the top ten clones. Sequenced sample: blood. The receptors here all came from a person aged 18-69 years in good health.

The V call is TRBV6-6, the J call TRBJ2-1; D may be TRBD1 or TRBD2 (5 bases each). Germline V gene data show CDR1 as MNHNY and CDR2 as SVGAGI (reference sequence). This CDR3 has 14 residues. V lost 5 bases and J 3 bases, leaving 11 bases between the germline ends. CDR3 residues: CASSTRGLYNEQFF. In nucleotides, the CDR3 is TGTGCCAGCAGTACCCGGGGCCTCTACAATGAGCAGTTCTTC.

This clone has only one observation. The CDR3 DNA is TGTGCCAGTAGTTTCGGGAGGAGCCAAAGCTTTAGCAATCAGCCCCAGCATTTT. Translated: CASSFGRSQSFSNQPQHF. This chain connects TRBV19 to TRBJ1-5; D is uncertain. The ends were cut back, 5 bases at V and 0 bases at J, with 20 bases in the middle. The CDR3 extends over 18 amino acids. The germline CDR1 and CDR2 sequences are LNHDA and SQIVND (reference sequence).

This clone showed up just a few times. This chain links TRBV19 with TRBJ2-5; maybe TRBD2 (5 bases). Trimming left V 3 bases short and J 6 bases short, with 17 bases between. The CDR3 spans 15 residues. In germline, CDR1 is LNHDA, CDR2 SQIVND (reference sequence). The CDR3 region is CASSMGRNSAKTQYF. Written as DNA, the CDR3 is TGTGCCAGTAGTATGGGTCGAAATAGCGCGAAGACCCAGTACTTC.

The chain uses TRBV11-2 and TRBJ1-1; possible D gene TRBD1, 5 bases. The CDR3 is made up of 15 amino acids. V was cut by 1 base and J by 4 bases, with 13 bases left in between. Germline CDR1 is SGHAT and CDR2 is FQNNGV. The CDR3 sequence is CASSLGSAGSTEAFF. For the CDR3, the DNA is TGTGCCAGCAGCTTAGGGTCGGCAGGGAGCACTGAAGCTTTCTTT. Looking up the rest from reference TRBV11-2 and TRBJ1-1 gives the full variable domain: EAGVAQSPRYKIIEKRQSVAFWCNPISGHATLYWYQQILGQGPKLLIQFQNNGVVDDSQLPKDRFSAERLKGVDSTLKIQPAKLEDSAVYLCASSLGSAGSTEAFFGQGTRLTVV.

This chain joins TRBV6-5 and TRBJ2-1; TRBD2 aligns across 10 bases. Germline assignment: CDR1 MNHEY and CDR2 SVGAGI. CDR3 length: 15 residues. The ends lost 6 bases at V and 1 base at J; junction bases unmatched: 3. The CDR3 nucleotides are TGTGCCAGCAGCAATAGCGGGGGGTCCTACAATGAGCAGTTCTTC. This translates into CASSNSGGSYNEQFF.

The chain joins TRBV29-1 to TRBJ2-1; tentatively, D is TRBD1 (5 bases). This CDR3 has 15 residues. CDR1 is SQVTM, CDR2 ANQGSEA, per germline. V was cut by 7 bases and J by 5 bases, with 21 bases left in between. Here the CDR3 reads CSACLTDRWDNEQFF. For the CDR3, the DNA is TGCAGCGCCTGTTTGACAGATCGTTGGGACAATGAGCAGTTCTTC.

This clone has a single count. V usage is TRBV7-2 and J usage is TRBJ2-1, with TRBD1 as a possible D gene (6 bases). CDR3 length: 15 residues. CDR1 and CDR2 from the germline V gene are SGHTA and FQGNSA. V gave up 5 bases and J gave up 5 bases, with 16 bases separating them. The CDR3 loop reads CASSPGQLFNNEQFF. The CDR3 bases are TGTGCCAGCAGCCCAGGACAGCTTTTCAACAATGAGCAGTTCTTC.

J is TRBJ2-1 and V is TRBV5-1; 7 bases line up with TRBD1. V shed 1 base, J shed 4 bases, and the junction held 8 bases outside the gene matches. The germline V gene has CDR1 SGHRS and CDR2 YFSETQ. This CDR3 has 16 amino acids. The CDR3 reads CASSLRATGNYNEQFF. The CDR3 DNA is TGCGCCAGCAGCTTGCGTGCGACAGGGAATTACAATGAGCAGTTCTTC. The entire variable domain, with the rest obtained from reference TRBV5-1 and TRBJ2-1, is as follows: KAGVTQTPRYLIKTRGQQVTLSCSPISGHRSVSWYQQTPGQGLQFLFEYFSETQRNKGNFPGRFSGRQFSNSRSEMNVSTLELGDSALYLCASSLRATGNYNEQFFGPGTRLTVL.

A few counts support this clone. The rearrangement uses TRBV9 and TRBJ1-5; possible D gene TRBD1, 6 bases. Trimming removed 1 base at V and 9 bases at J, with 8 bases between. Germline CDR1 is SGDLS and CDR2 is YYNGEE. The CDR3 extends over 12 amino acids. In DNA, the CDR3 is TGTGCCAGCAGCGTACAAGGGGGGCCCCAGCATTTT. Translation gives CASSVQGGPQHF.

The gene calls are TRBV19 and TRBJ2-3; D is unclear. The V end lost 3 bases, the J end lost 2 bases, and 9 bases lay between the germline ends. The germline V gene encodes CDR1 LNHDA and CDR2 SQIVND (reference sequence). The CDR3 consists of 14 residues. CDR3 sequence reads: CASSISQNTDTQYF. CDR3 DNA sequence: TGTGCCAGTAGTATTTCACAGAACACAGATACGCAGTATTTT.

The V call is TRBV6-5, the J call TRBJ1-2; D is perhaps TRBD1 (5 bases). V dropped 7 bases and J dropped 8 bases, with 11 bases sitting between them. The CDR3 has 11 amino acids. Germline CDR1 and CDR2: MNHEY and SVGAGI. CDR3 sequence: CASTRGEGYTF. Written as DNA, the CDR3 is TGTGCCAGCACCCGGGGGGAAGGCTACACCTTC.

The chain combines TRBV6-1 with TRBJ1-5, with a tentative D call TRBD1 (5 bases). The CDR3 runs 18 residues. Germline V lookup: CDR1 MNHNS, CDR2 SASEGT. Trimming left V 2 bases short and J 0 bases short, with 17 bases between. The CDR3 DNA reads TGTGCCAGCAGTGAATCAGGGTACAATGTTATTAGCAATCAGCCCCAGCATTTT. It codes for CASSESGYNVISNQPQHF.

The chain joins TRBV2 to TRBJ1-1; tentatively, D is TRBD1 (5 bases). The germline V gene encodes CDR1 SNHLY and CDR2 FYNNEI. V was cut by 7 bases and J by 10 bases, with 13 bases left in between. The CDR3 runs 11 residues. The CDR3 DNA follows: TGTGCCAGCACCGAGCGGCAGGGAGCTTTCTTT. Its translation: CASTERQGAFF. The variable domain in full, completed from reference TRBV2 and TRBJ1-1, reads EPEVTQTPSHQVTQMGQEVILRCVPISNHLYFYWYRQILGQKVEFLVSFYNNEISEKSEIFDDQFSVERPDGSNFTLKIRSTKLEDSAMYFCASTERQGAFFGQGTRLTVV.

V usage is TRBV5-1 and J usage is TRBJ1-2; no firm D call. Germline V lookup: CDR1 SGHRS, CDR2 YFSETQ. V was trimmed by 0 bases and J by 4 bases, leaving 7 bases between them. This CDR3 spans 13 amino acids. CDR3 amino acids: CASSLGQIYGYTF. CDR3 bases: TGCGCCAGCAGCTTGGGGCAGATCTATGGCTACACCTTC.

This clone has only a few counts. CDR3 region: CASRADLLYGYTF. The CDR3 nucleotides are TGTGCCAGCAGGGCGGATCTACTCTATGGCTACACCTTC. This chain connects TRBV6-5 to TRBJ1-2; no clear D gene. The V gene's germline CDR1 is MNHEY and CDR2 SVGAGI. The CDR3 is made up of 13 amino acids. With 6 bases removed from V and 4 bases from J, the gap between germline ends came to 12 bases.

This clone occurred once. The chain joins TRBV6-6 to TRBJ1-2; D unresolved. V was trimmed by 6 bases and J by 4 bases, leaving 9 bases between them. The CDR3 consists of 12 residues. Germline V gives CDR1 MNHNY, CDR2 SVGAGI (reference sequence). CDR3 amino acids: CASRSEFYGYTF. CDR3 DNA sequence: TGTGCCAGCAGATCGGAGTTCTATGGCTACACCTTC.

The chain couples TRBV4-2 to TRBJ1-6; no clear D. CDR1 and CDR2 (germline): LGHNA, YNFKEQ. Trimming removed 1 base from V and 9 bases from J, with 16 bases in between. The CDR3 is 16 residues long. As DNA, the CDR3 is TGTGCCAGCAGCCAAGGGGAACAAGAATTGGGTTCACCCCTCCACTTT. Translation gives CASSQGEQELGSPLHF.

The chain has TRBV7-9 and TRBJ2-1; the match to TRBD2 covers 7 bases. The CDR3 has 15 amino acids. Unmatched junction bases numbered 8, after V lost 4 bases and J lost 5 bases. Germline V gene sequence: CDR1 SEHNR, CDR2 FQNEAQ (reference sequence). The CDR3 region has the DNA TGTGCCAGCAGCTCAGGGCTAGCGGCCCACAATGAGCAGTTCTTC. It yields the protein CASSSGLAAHNEQFF.

The chain links TRBV29-1 to TRBJ2-3; D possibly uses TRBD1 or TRBD2 (5 bases each). This CDR3 has 12 residues. The germline V gene has CDR1 SQVTM and CDR2 ANQGSEA. Between the trimmed V and J ends, which lost 3 bases and 2 bases, there was a span of 6 bases. This CDR3 reads CSVEGDTDTQYF. As DNA, the CDR3 is TGCAGCGTTGAGGGGGACACAGATACGCAGTATTTT.

This chain links TRBV19 with TRBJ1-2, with TRBD1 matching 7 bases. This CDR3 region has 14 residues. Trimming at V came to 7 bases and at J to 3 bases, leaving 8 bases not matched to a gene. The germline gives CDR1 LNHDA, CDR2 SQIVND (reference sequence). The CDR3 bases are TGTGCCAGTATTCCTACAGGGGAGTACTATGGCTACACCTTC. Translation: CASIPTGEYYGYTF. Drawing the rest from reference TRBV19 and TRBJ1-2, the complete variable domain is DGGITQSPKYLFRKEGQNVTLSCEQNLNHDAMYWYRQDPGQGLRLIYYSQIVNDFQKGDIAEGYSVSREKKESFPLTVTSAQKNPTAFYLCASIPTGEYYGYTFGSGTRLTVV.

This clone has a single count. The J gene is TRBJ2-7, the V gene TRBV11-2; TRBD2 agrees at 12 bases. There are 18 residues in the CDR3. Germline-derived CDR1 and CDR2 are SGHAT and FQNNGV. V lost 5 bases, J lost 4 bases, and 15 bases stayed unmatched. CDR3 DNA: TGTGCCAGCAGCCGCGACTCCCCGACTAGCGGGGGTACTTACGAGCAGTACTTC. Its protein product is CASSRDSPTSGGTYEQYF.

The CDR3 spells CASSHPGEVNTEAFF. The CDR3 coding sequence is TGCGCCAGCAGCCACCCGGGAGAGGTGAACACTGAAGCTTTCTTT. The chain links TRBV4-1 to TRBJ1-1, with D uncertain. The CDR3 is 15 residues long. V was cut by 3 bases and J by 0 bases, with 11 bases left in between. The germline V gene has CDR1 MGHRA and CDR2 YSYEKL.

This chain joins TRBV7-3 and TRBJ2-7, with TRBD1 matching over 10 bases. Germline V CDR1 and CDR2: SGHTA, FQGTGA. The CDR3 consists of 15 residues. The trim removed 1 base at V and 4 bases at J, leaving 4 bases unmatched. The CDR3 coding sequence is TGTGCCAGCAGCTTAAGACAGGGGGCGCCTTACGAGCAGTACTTC. Its protein product is CASSLRQGAPYEQYF.

The chain carries TRBV10-3 and TRBJ1-3, with D hard to call. CDR1 ENHRY and CDR2 SYGVKD come from the germline V gene. The CDR3 loop spans 16 amino acids. V was shortened by 6 bases and J by 4 bases, with 19 bases between the two germline ends. In nucleotides, the CDR3 is TGTGCCATCAGCCCCCGCGGGTCCACGGAGGGAAACACCATATATTTT. This gives the protein CAISPRGSTEGNTIYF.